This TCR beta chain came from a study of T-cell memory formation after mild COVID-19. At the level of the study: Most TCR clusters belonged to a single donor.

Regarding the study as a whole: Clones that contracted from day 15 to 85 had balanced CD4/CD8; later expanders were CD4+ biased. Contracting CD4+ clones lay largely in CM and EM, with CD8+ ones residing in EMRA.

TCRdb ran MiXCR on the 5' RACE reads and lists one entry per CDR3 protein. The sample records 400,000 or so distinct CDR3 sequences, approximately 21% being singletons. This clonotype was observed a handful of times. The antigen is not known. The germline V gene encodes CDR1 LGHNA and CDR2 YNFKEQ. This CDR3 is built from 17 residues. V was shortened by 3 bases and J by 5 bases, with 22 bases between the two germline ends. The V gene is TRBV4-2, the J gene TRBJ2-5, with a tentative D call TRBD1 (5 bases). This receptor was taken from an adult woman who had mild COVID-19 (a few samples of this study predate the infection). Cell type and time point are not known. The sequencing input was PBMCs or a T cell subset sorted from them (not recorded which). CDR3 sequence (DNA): TGTGCCAGCAGCCACTCTCGGACACAGACCCTGTGGGAGACCCAGTACTTC. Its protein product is CASSHSRTQTLWETQYF.